One and the same sample provided the 24 T cell receptor beta chains below, sequenced in a study of blood T cells in healthy people across ages. Sample-barcoded 5' priming and a J-beta primer mix drove a second PCR of roughly 6 to 12 cycles. Each CDR3 protein gets one entry after TCRdb re-called the 5' RACE reads with MiXCR. The sample shows approximately 820,000 distinct CDR3 sequences, about 42% of them seen only once. The sample comprised blood. Receptors were obtained from a man aged 60 to 75 in good health.

Only a few counts were recorded for this clonotype. The CDR3 DNA sequence: TGTGCCAGCAGCCAACTACGGGAGACCCAGTACTTC. This sequence encodes CASSQLRETQYF. The gene calls are TRBV3-1 and TRBJ2-5; D is uncertain. The V end lost 2 bases, the J end lost 5 bases, and 6 bases lay between the germline ends. The CDR3 spans 12 residues. Germline CDR1 and CDR2: LGHDT and YNNKEL (reference sequence).

This clonotype was observed a handful of times. The chain joins TRBV20-1 to TRBJ2-7; D is perhaps TRBD1 (6 bases). The V end lost 7 bases, the J end lost 2 bases, and 12 bases lay between the germline ends. The CDR3 has 12 amino acids. CDR1 is DFQATT, CDR2 SNEGSKA, per germline (reference sequence). The CDR3 DNA sequence: TGCAGTGGTCGCAGGGGAACCTACGAGCAGTACTTC. It encodes CSGRRGTYEQYF.

This clonotype was seen a few times. The chain uses TRBV7-6 and TRBJ2-1, with TRBD1 matching over 7 bases. Germline loops: CDR1 SGHVS, CDR2 FNYEAQ. This CDR3 is 13 amino acids long. The ends lost 8 bases at V and 6 bases at J; junction bases unmatched: 7. CDR3 in amino acids: CASSPPGGNEQFF. In nucleotides, the CDR3 is TGTGCCAGCTCTCCTCCAGGGGGCAATGAGCAGTTCTTC.

This clonotype was counted only a few times. V and J are TRBV7-2 and TRBJ2-1, with TRBD1 matching over 7 bases. V lost 4 bases and J lost 3; bases outside the gene matches: 3. The CDR3 covers 14 residues. Germline V gene sequence: CDR1 SGHTA, CDR2 FQGNSA. This chain's CDR3 is CASSSRTGYNEQFF. The CDR3, as DNA: TGTGCCAGCAGCTCCAGGACAGGCTACAATGAGCAGTTCTTC.

This clonotype was counted only a few times. This sequence joins TRBV7-2 and TRBJ2-3, with 10 bases that match TRBD1. The CDR3 runs 15 residues. Germline V gene lookup returns CDR1 SGHTA and CDR2 FQGNSA. V was pared by 4 bases and J by 4 bases, with 5 bases of the junction left unmatched. CDR3 bases: TGTGCCAGCAGCTCCGGGACAGGGGTATCAGATACGCAGTATTTT. It codes for CASSSGTGVSDTQYF. Looking up the rest from reference TRBV7-2 and TRBJ2-3 gives the full variable domain: GAGVSQSPSNKVTEKGKDVELRCDPISGHTALYWYRQSLGQGLEFLIYFQGNSAPDKSGLPSDRFSAERTGGSVSTLTIQRTQQEDSAVYLCASSSGTGVSDTQYFGPGTRLTVL.

The chain has TRBV7-2 and TRBJ2-1; D is perhaps TRBD1 or TRBD2 (6 bases each). With 8 bases removed from V and 9 bases from J, the gap between germline ends came to 20 bases. The germline V gene encodes CDR1 SGHTA and CDR2 FQGNSA. This CDR3 has 14 amino acids. The CDR3 DNA sequence: TGTGCCAGCGGGGGCGGGGCAACCACGGCTGAGCAGTTCTTC. Protein sequence: CASGGGATTAEQFF.

This clonotype appeared a few times. This rearrangement joins TRBV29-1 to TRBJ2-5; D gene unclear. The CDR3 sequence is 10 residues long. V lost 6 bases to trimming and J lost 5 bases, with 7 bases between them. The germline gives CDR1 SQVTM, CDR2 ANQGSEA. The CDR3 DNA reads TGCAGCGTCACACAGGAGACCCAGTACTTC. Its translation is CSVTQETQYF.

As concerns this clonotype: The junction departs from germline at one end; a sequencing error may be responsible. CDR3: CAGSPQKNEQFF. In nucleotides, the CDR3 is TGTGCCGGCTCACCACAAAAGAATGAGCAGTTCTTC. The V call is TRBV18, the J call TRBJ2-1; D not certain. This CDR3 comprises 12 residues. The germline gives CDR1 KGHSH, CDR2 LQKENI. The variable domain in full, completed from reference TRBV18 and TRBJ2-1, reads NAGVMQNPRHLVRRRGQEARLRCSPMKGHSHVYWYRQLPEEGLKFMVYLQKENIIDESGMPKERFSAEFPKEGPSILRIQQVVRGDSAAYFCAGSPQKNEQFFGPGTRLTVL.

V usage is TRBV2 and J usage is TRBJ2-7; D tentatively fits TRBD1 or TRBD2 (5 bases each). This CDR3 has 14 residues. Germline CDR1 and CDR2: SNHLY and FYNNEI. Between the trimmed V and J ends, which lost 1 base and 5 bases, there was a span of 12 bases. The DNA for the CDR3 is TGTGCCAGCAGTGAAGTGGGACGCCTGGACGAGCAGTACTTC. Amino acids: CASSEVGRLDEQYF.

The gene calls are TRBV6-1 and TRBJ2-2; TRBD2 aligns across 8 bases. This CDR3 spans 15 amino acids. Germline lookup yields CDR1 MNHNS and CDR2 SASEGT. The J segment lost 3 bases and the V segment lost 7 bases, leaving 7 bases of the junction unmatched. CDR3 amino acids: CASISVAGYTGELFF. CDR3 nucleotides: TGTGCCAGCATTTCGGTAGCGGGGTACACCGGGGAGCTGTTTTTT.

The gene calls are TRBV5-1 and TRBJ2-5, with TRBD1 matching 7 bases. Germline assignment: CDR1 SGHRS and CDR2 YFSETQ. This CDR3 region has 21 residues. The ends lost 5 bases at V and 3 bases at J; junction bases unmatched: 28. CDR3 coding DNA: TGCGCCAGCAGGCCCCAATTAGGAACAAAGGGGGCGGATCAGGGTGAAGAGACCCAGTACTTC. Translation: CASRPQLGTKGADQGEETQYF.

The chain joins TRBV20-1 to TRBJ1-1; D uncertain. CDR3 size: 14 residues. Germline V lookup: CDR1 DFQATT, CDR2 SNEGSKA (reference sequence). Between the trimmed V and J ends, which lost 2 bases and 5 bases, there was a span of 15 bases. In DNA form, the CDR3 reads TGCAGTGCTAGATTTCGTGCCAGGAGTACTGAAGCTTTCTTT. Protein: CSARFRARSTEAFF.

This rearrangement joins TRBV2 to TRBJ2-1; the D gene is possibly TRBD1 (6 bases). This CDR3 has 13 amino acids. V was pared by 0 bases and J by 10 bases, with 10 bases between. Germline loops: CDR1 SNHLY, CDR2 FYNNEI. The CDR3 protein is CASSEAYGQEQFF. DNA for the CDR3: TGTGCCAGCAGTGAAGCGTACGGACAGGAGCAGTTCTTC.

This chain uses TRBV6-1 with TRBJ2-7; TRBD2 is a possible D gene (6 bases). V was cut by 1 base and J by 10 bases, with 20 bases left in between. CDR1 is MNHNS and CDR2 is SASEGT in the germline V gene. The CDR3 sequence is 15 residues long. The CDR3 spells CASSEGDWDRSRQYF. The CDR3 nucleotides are TGTGCCAGCAGTGAAGGGGACTGGGATCGGTCTCGACAGTACTTC.

The chain has TRBV30 and TRBJ2-7; the match to TRBD2 covers 9 bases. The DNA end is more similar to TRBJ2-5, so the J call may be wrong. The CDR3 runs to 13 residues. Germline V gene data show CDR1 as GTSNPN and CDR2 as SVGIG (reference sequence). CDR3 protein: CAGGASGVRTQYF. The CDR3 DNA follows: TGTGCCGGGGGGGCTAGCGGGGTCCGGACCCAGTACTTC.

The genes are TRBV6-5 and TRBJ2-3, with a tentative D call TRBD2 (5 bases). This CDR3 contains 16 residues. Trimming cost V 0 bases and J 1 base, with 11 bases left between them. CDR1 is MNHEY and CDR2 is SVGAGI in the germline V gene. CDR3 sequence: CASSYSAGPGTDTQYF. The CDR3 coding sequence is TGTGCCAGCAGTTACTCTGCGGGCCCGGGCACAGATACGCAGTATTTT.

On this clonotype: This may be a read error, as it is one base from a much larger clone. The chain joins TRBV28 to TRBJ2-7; D remains ambiguous. TRBJ2-5 explains the end of the DNA better; the J call may be wrong. There are 15 residues in the CDR3. The germline V gene has CDR1 MDHEN and CDR2 SYDVKM. DNA for the CDR3: TGTGCCAGCAGTTCCCGACGAGCTGCGTCAGAGACCCAGTACTTC. This gives the protein CASSSRRAASETQYF.

The rearrangement uses TRBV4-2 and TRBJ1-4, with 8 bases matching TRBD1. With V trimmed by 6 bases and J by 3 bases, 6 bases remained unmatched. Germline V gene sequence: CDR1 LGHNA, CDR2 YNFKEQ. This CDR3 contains 15 residues. The CDR3: CASRRQGNANEKLFF. The CDR3 coding sequence is TGTGCCAGCAGACGACAGGGGAACGCTAATGAAAAACTGTTTTTT.

The chain combines TRBV6-6 with TRBJ2-7, with D unresolved. Germline CDR1 reads MNHNY; CDR2 reads SVGAGI (reference sequence). Trimming took 2 bases from V and 3 from J, leaving 8 bases between them. CDR3 length equals 13 residues. The CDR3, as DNA: TGTGCCAGCAGTTACGTCCCAGACTACGAGCAGTACTTC. It is translated as CASSYVPDYEQYF.

This chain links TRBV5-1 with TRBJ1-4, with D possibly TRBD1 on 6 matching bases. The CDR3 extends over 15 amino acids. Trimming shortened V by 0 bases and J by 8 bases, and 14 bases separated the two germline ends. Looked up from germline, CDR1 is SGHRS and CDR2 is YFSETQ. In nucleotides, the CDR3 is TGCGCCAGCAGCTTGGGTGCAGGGGAAGTAGAAAAACTGTTTTTT. This sequence encodes CASSLGAGEVEKLFF.

This clonotype has more than one count but fewer than ten. CDR3 bases: TGCGCCAGCAGCCAAGCGGTAGGGCGAAACTATGGCTACACCTTC. This gives the protein CASSQAVGRNYGYTF. The chain recombines TRBV4-1 with TRBJ1-2; D remains unclear. Trimming left V 1 base short and J 2 bases short, with 11 bases between. Germline V CDR1 and CDR2: MGHRA, YSYEKL. CDR3 length: 15 amino acids.

The chain recombines TRBV28 with TRBJ2-7, with 10 bases fitting TRBD1. J was trimmed by 0 bases and V by 5 bases; bases with no gene match: 7. The CDR3 is made up of 16 amino acids. CDR1 is MDHEN and CDR2 is SYDVKM in the germline V gene. The CDR3 bases are TGTGCCAGCAGTGGCCGGGACAGGGGCATCTCCTACGAGCAGTACTTC. Translation: CASSGRDRGISYEQYF.

This chain uses TRBV14 with TRBJ2-1, with D possibly being TRBD1 (6 bases). In germline, CDR1 is SGHDN, CDR2 FVKESK. Trimming cost V 4 bases and J 8 bases, with 18 bases left between them. There are 15 residues in the CDR3. The CDR3 is CASSPLQGGRDEQFF. DNA for the CDR3: TGTGCCAGCAGCCCCTTACAGGGCGGACGAGATGAGCAGTTCTTC.

V usage is TRBV20-1 and J usage is TRBJ2-3; possible D gene TRBD2, 5 bases. The CDR3 runs 13 residues. Germline lookup yields CDR1 DFQATT and CDR2 SNEGSKA (reference sequence). The CDR3 sequence is CSGRGSSTDTQYF. The CDR3 nucleotides read TGCAGCGGTCGGGGTTCTAGCACAGATACGCAGTATTTT.